The table lists the clone carrying this T cell receptor (beta chain) with a few counts. Its antigen is as yet unknown. The data derive from a study of blood T cells in healthy people across ages. Findings and caveats of the study: Aged donors had fewer naive CD4+ cells and lower diversity than long-lived donors.

Every donor provided roughly 10 milliliters of peripheral blood. No fewer than 7 million PBMCs went into each sample. Sample-barcoded 5' priming and a J-beta primer mix drove a second PCR of about 6 to 12 cycles. TCRdb redid the calling of the 5' RACE reads with MiXCR, one entry per CDR3 protein. The data hold some 760,000 distinct CDR3 sequences, with about 25% observed a single time. CDR3 length equals 16 residues. V trimming: 0 bases; J trimming: 3 bases; junction bases outside the gene matches: 5. Germline V gene data show CDR1 as SGDLS and CDR2 as YYNGEE. The data were also submitted as part of a second study, on T cells of mothers and their children. As reported in that work: Related mother and child pairs showed slightly greater overlap (not significant) than unrelated pairs did.

This chain connects TRBV9 to TRBJ1-4, with 7 positions matching TRBD1. This clonotype was obtained from a boy younger than 18 in good health. Sequenced sample: blood. In DNA form, the CDR3 reads TGTGCCAGCAGCGTAGGAGGGGGCAGGGCTAATGAAAAACTGTTTTTT. It translates to CASSVGGGRANEKLFF. The entire variable domain, with the rest obtained from reference TRBV9 and TRBJ1-4, is as follows: DSGVTQTPKHLITATGQRVTLRCSPRSGDLSVYWYQQSLDQGLQFLIQYYNGEERAKGNILERFSAQQFPDLHSELNLSSLELGDSALYFCASSVGGGRANEKLFFGSGTQLSVL.